The next 21 T cell receptor beta chains were all read from a single sample in a study of blood T cell repertoires in COVID-19. Method: immunoSEQ multiplex PCR; TCRdb's copy keeps in-frame clones and lacks some. The sample carries nearly 300,000 clones, approximately 90% recorded once. The specimen sequenced was peripheral blood. The receptors come from a woman aged 25 to 45 who had recovered from COVID-19.

The V and J genes are TRBV6-5 and TRBJ1-2; D not certain. The CDR3 totals 11 residues. CDR1 and CDR2 (germline): MNHEY, SVGAGI. Trimming removed 10 bases at V and 4 bases at J, with 10 bases between. CDR3 sequence: CATAGFYGYTF. The CDR3 DNA follows: TGTGCCACCGCGGGTTTCTATGGCTACACCTTC.

The chain employs TRBV19 and TRBJ1-5; 7 bases agree with TRBD1. V lost 2 bases and J lost 7; bases outside the gene matches: 8. This CDR3 is built from 15 residues. Germline V gene data show CDR1 as LNHDA and CDR2 as SQIVND (reference sequence). The CDR3 DNA is TGTGCCAGTAGTATACGAGACAGGGTCGGACAGCCCCAGCATTTT. It is translated as CASSIRDRVGQPQHF.

This clone was detected once. This rearrangement joins TRBV5-4 to TRBJ2-7; 7 bases fit TRBD1. The CDR3 consists of 15 residues. The germline V gene encodes CDR1 SGHNT and CDR2 YYREEE (reference sequence). V lost 3 bases and J lost 7; bases outside the gene matches: 13. CDR3 loop: CASSSFKQGFGEQYF. CDR3 DNA sequence: TGTGCCAGCAGCTCGTTTAAACAGGGGTTTGGGGAGCAGTACTTC.

This rearrangement joins TRBV2 to TRBJ2-3, with unresolved D. This CDR3 contains 14 residues. Trimming removed 2 bases at V and 2 bases at J, with 8 bases between. Germline V lookup: CDR1 SNHLY, CDR2 FYNNEI. In DNA form, the CDR3 reads TGTGCCAGCAGTGAATCGGTAGTCACAGATACGCAGTATTTT. This codes for CASSESVVTDTQYF.

The rearrangement joins TRBV7-6 to TRBJ2-2; TRBD1 agrees at 11 bases. This CDR3 has 15 amino acids. From germline, CDR1 is SGHVS and CDR2 FNYEAQ. J lost 5 bases, V lost 4 bases, and 3 bases had no gene match. This chain's CDR3 is CASSWGTGGTGELFF. CDR3 in DNA: TGTGCCAGCAGCTGGGGGACAGGGGGTACCGGGGAGCTGTTTTTT.

This sequence joins TRBV3-1 (or the pseudogene TRBV3-2) and TRBJ2-2; 13 bases map to TRBD2. CDR1 and CDR2 from the germline V gene are LGHDT and YNNKEL (reference sequence). V lost 3 bases, J lost 7 bases, and 5 bases stayed unmatched. The CDR3 spans 16 residues. CDR3 in amino acids: CASSHRLAGGVGELFF. Written as DNA, the CDR3 is TGTGCCAGCAGCCATCGACTAGCGGGGGGAGTCGGGGAGCTGTTTTTT.

The rearrangement links TRBV6-5 to TRBJ1-2; TRBD1 aligns across 10 bases. V shed 7 bases, J shed 8 bases, and the junction held 7 bases outside the gene matches. This CDR3 comprises 13 residues. Germline CDR1 is MNHEY and CDR2 is SVGAGI. The CDR3 reads CASKSTGGWGYTF. The CDR3 nucleotides are TGTGCCAGCAAATCGACAGGGGGCTGGGGCTACACCTTC.

This rearrangement joins TRBV19 to TRBJ1-1, with D perhaps TRBD1 (5 bases). V lost 1 base and J 4 bases, leaving 13 bases between the germline ends. CDR1 and CDR2 from the germline V gene are LNHDA and SQIVND (reference sequence). This CDR3 is 15 amino acids long. Written as DNA, the CDR3 is TGTGCCAGTAGTATAGGTCCCGGGGGTAGCACTGAAGCTTTCTTT. This gives the protein CASSIGPGGSTEAFF.

The rearrangement joins TRBV5-4 to TRBJ1-1; D possibly corresponds to TRBD1 (5 bases). The CDR3 is 13 residues long. The germline CDR1 and CDR2 sequences are SGHNT and YYREEE (reference sequence). The germline V and J ends were trimmed by 0 bases and 11 bases, with 14 bases remaining between them. CDR3 region: CASSLDRSRKAFF. CDR3 sequence (DNA): TGTGCCAGCAGCTTGGACAGGTCGAGAAAGGCTTTCTTT.

This clone was detected once. The chain carries TRBV19 and TRBJ2-2; 8 bases align to TRBD2. Germline V lookup: CDR1 LNHDA, CDR2 SQIVND (reference sequence). The CDR3 has 15 residues. The ends lost 7 bases at V and 2 bases at J; junction bases unmatched: 6. The CDR3 nucleotides are TGTGCCAGTATCTCGGGGGGGCTTAACACCGGGGAGCTGTTTTTT. Translation gives CASISGGLNTGELFF.

On this clone: Other DNA sequences of this sample code for an identical CDR3. This rearrangement joins TRBV12-5 to TRBJ2-3; D is unclear. With 2 bases removed from V and 1 base from J, the gap between germline ends came to 4 bases. CDR1 is LGHNT, CDR2 FRNRAP, per germline. There are 13 residues in the CDR3. The chain's CDR3 is CASGLSGTDTQYF. The CDR3 DNA is TGTGCTAGTGGTTTGTCCGGCACAGATACGCAGTATTTT. Full variable domain (rest looked up from reference TRBV12-5 and TRBJ2-3): DARVTQTPRHKVTEMGQEVTMRCQPILGHNTVFWYRQTMMQGLELLAYFRNRAPLDDSGMPKDRFSAEMPDATLATLKIQPSEPRDSAVYFCASGLSGTDTQYFGPGTRLTVL.

The CDR3 sequence: CASSDTGGSQPQHF. CDR3 DNA: TGTGCCAGCAGTGACACAGGGGGAAGTCAGCCCCAGCATTTT. The chain recombines TRBV28 with TRBJ1-5; 8 bases agree with TRBD1. Unmatched junction bases numbered 6, after V lost 5 bases and J lost 6 bases. Germline CDR1 reads MDHEN; CDR2 reads SYDVKM. The CDR3 is made up of 14 amino acids.

V gene TRBV5-1 combines with J gene TRBJ1-4; D gene ambiguous. This CDR3 spans 16 amino acids. V shed 0 bases and J shed 4 bases, with 13 bases lying between them. The germline CDR1 and CDR2 sequences are SGHRS and YFSETQ. In DNA form, the CDR3 reads TGCGCCAGCAGCTTGGTTGCCGCCGGGGATAATGAAAAACTGTTTTTT. Protein: CASSLVAAGDNEKLFF.

The genes are TRBV30 and TRBJ2-7; possible D gene TRBD1, 7 bases. V lost 5 bases and J 4 bases, leaving 12 bases between the germline ends. Per germline, CDR1 GTSNPN and CDR2 SVGIG (reference sequence). The CDR3 totals 12 residues. CDR3 loop: CAWATGRYEQYF. DNA of the CDR3: TGTGCCTGGGCGACAGGGAGGTACGAGCAGTACTTC.

J is TRBJ1-6 and V is TRBV2; D is unresolved. V was cut by 4 bases and J by 7 bases, with 5 bases left in between. CDR1 is SNHLY, CDR2 FYNNEI, per germline. The CDR3 spans 12 residues. CDR3: CASSVRNSPLHF. In nucleotides, the CDR3 is TGTGCCAGCAGTGTGCGGAATTCACCCCTCCACTTT.

The chain recombines TRBV5-4 with TRBJ2-2, with D perhaps matching TRBD2 (6 bases). The CDR3 spans 12 residues. V gave up 4 bases and J gave up 7 bases, with 8 bases separating them. CDR1 SGHNT and CDR2 YYREEE come from the germline V gene (reference sequence). DNA for the CDR3: TGTGCCAGCAGCCGAGCGGGCGGGGAGCTGTTTTTT. It specifies CASSRAGGELFF.

The chain carries TRBV29-1 and TRBJ2-5; D is possibly TRBD1 (6 bases). The CDR3 consists of 14 residues. V was cut by 4 bases and J by 1 base, with 13 bases left in between. Germline V CDR1 and CDR2: SQVTM, ANQGSEA. As DNA, the CDR3 is TGCAGCGTTGCCTCGACAGGTAGCCAAGAGACCCAGTACTTC. Translated, it gives CSVASTGSQETQYF.

The CDR3 reads CASSPLGAGGLDEQFF. DNA of the CDR3: TGTGCCAGCAGCCCCCTCGGAGCGGGGGGTCTCGATGAGCAGTTCTTC. The V and J genes are TRBV3-1 (or the pseudogene TRBV3-2) and TRBJ2-1, with 9 bases lining up with TRBD2. CDR3 length equals 16 residues. The trim removed 4 bases at V and 8 bases at J, leaving 12 bases unmatched. CDR1 and CDR2 from the germline V gene are LGHDT and YNNKEL (reference sequence).

This chain links TRBV28 with TRBJ2-7, with TRBD1 matching over 7 bases. The CDR3 is made up of 15 amino acids. Germline loops: CDR1 MDHEN, CDR2 SYDVKM. J was trimmed by 2 bases and V by 7 bases; bases with no gene match: 11. Here the CDR3 reads CASTTSFQGAYEQYF. The CDR3 DNA reads TGTGCCAGCACCACATCTTTCCAGGGGGCCTACGAGCAGTACTTC. The whole variable domain, filled in from reference TRBV28 and TRBJ2-7, reads DVKVTQSSRYLVKRTGEKVFLECVQDMDHENMFWYRQDPGLGLRLIYFSYDVKMKEKGDIPEGYSVSREKKERFSLILESASTNQTSMYLCASTTSFQGAYEQYFGPGTRLTVT.

V and J are TRBV7-6 and TRBJ2-2, with TRBD2 as a possible D gene (5 bases). Germline V gene lookup returns CDR1 SGHVS and CDR2 FNYEAQ. V was cut by 6 bases and J by 0 bases, with 14 bases left in between. The CDR3 runs 16 residues. CDR3: CASSSQRFANTGELFF. In nucleotides, the CDR3 is TGTGCCAGCAGTTCACAGCGGTTCGCGAACACCGGGGAGCTGTTTTTT.

This sequence joins TRBV5-8 and TRBJ2-3; 10 positions agree with TRBD1. CDR3 length: 15 amino acids. Trimming removed 0 bases from V and 4 bases from J; junction bases left unmatched: 2. CDR1 SGHTS and CDR2 YDEGEE come from the germline V gene. Here the CDR3 reads CASSLGDRGPDTQYF. The DNA for the CDR3 is TGTGCCAGCAGCTTGGGGGACAGGGGACCAGATACGCAGTATTTT.